A single sample gave rise to the 28 T cell receptor beta chains below, sequenced in a study of CD8+CD57+ T cells in acquired aplastic anemia. Genomic DNA templated the TCR beta VDJ and CDR3 profiling. Each CDR3 protein is one row after TCRdb ran MiXCR on the reads. The repertoire holds some 190,000 distinct CDR3 sequences, with around 45% as singletons. Material for sequencing was sorted CD4+, CD8+, or CD8+CD57+ T cells (not recorded which) from PBMCs. The source of these receptors is a human donor in good health.

This chain links TRBV25-1 with TRBJ2-5; 8 bases are a match to TRBD1. CDR1 and CDR2 from the germline V gene are MGHDK and SYGVNS. V lost 4 bases to trimming and J lost 5 bases; unmatched junction nucleotides: 6. The CDR3 contains 14 residues. DNA for the CDR3: TGTGCCAGCAGTGGGACAGGGTCCTTTGAGACCCAGTACTTC. This translates into CASSGTGSFETQYF.

There are many counts of this clonotype. The J gene is TRBJ2-1, the V gene TRBV19; 14 bases fit TRBD2. CDR3 length equals 15 residues. Germline V gene sequence: CDR1 LNHDA, CDR2 SQIVND (reference sequence). The ends lost 8 bases at V and 9 bases at J; junction bases unmatched: 9. DNA for the CDR3: TGTGCCAGTCGGGCCGGGACTAGCGGGAGTTCTGAGCAGTTCTTC. Translating gives CASRAGTSGSSEQFF. The variable domain in full, completed from reference TRBV19 and TRBJ2-1, reads DGGITQSPKYLFRKEGQNVTLSCEQNLNHDAMYWYRQDPGQGLRLIYYSQIVNDFQKGDIAEGYSVSREKKESFPLTVTSAQKNPTAFYLCASRAGTSGSSEQFFGPGTRLTVL.

Many counts were recorded for this clonotype. V is TRBV12-3 or TRBV12-4 and J is TRBJ1-1, with D hard to call. The V gene lost 3 bases and the J gene lost 5 bases, with 7 bases spanning the gap. CDR3 length: 12 residues. The DNA for the CDR3 is TGTGCCAGCAGTTTTCCCGGGACTGAAGCTTTCTTT. As protein: CASSFPGTEAFF.

The V and J genes are TRBV7-2 and TRBJ2-3, with 7 bases identical to TRBD2. CDR3 length: 14 amino acids. V lost 5 bases, J lost 2 bases, and 4 bases stayed unmatched. Germline CDR1 SGHTA, CDR2 FQGNSA. The CDR3 DNA follows: TGTGCCAGCAGCCGGGACTACCACACAGATACGCAGTATTTT. Its protein is CASSRDYHTDTQYF.

This chain connects TRBV15 to TRBJ1-5; maybe TRBD1 (5 bases). This CDR3 has 15 residues. The V end lost 0 bases, the J end lost 11 bases, and 17 bases lay between the germline ends. CDR1 is LNHNV, CDR2 YYDKDF, per germline (reference sequence). CDR3 loop: CATSRDLGQGWAQHF. CDR3 nucleotides: TGTGCCACCAGCAGAGATCTGGGGCAGGGCTGGGCCCAGCATTTT.

This clonotype occurred many times. This chain connects TRBV5-8 to TRBJ1-4; TRBD1 might be the D (5 bases). The CDR3 consists of 14 residues. V was clipped by 2 bases and J by 8 bases, with 13 bases between them. Germline values: CDR1 SGHTS, CDR2 YDEGEE. For the CDR3, the DNA is TGTGCCAGCAGCTTATCAGGGCGGCGGGAAAAACTGTTTTTT. It codes for CASSLSGRREKLFF.

The chain uses TRBV24-1 and TRBJ2-7; D is possibly TRBD1 or TRBD2 (6 bases each). CDR1 and CDR2 (germline): KGHDR, SFDVKD. Trimming pared 4 bases from V and 2 bases from J, leaving 8 bases between. The CDR3 length is 13 residues. The CDR3: CATSEGGPYEQYF. The CDR3, as DNA: TGTGCCACCAGTGAGGGGGGCCCCTACGAGCAGTACTTC.

This clonotype was seen a handful of times. The V call is TRBV20-1, the J call TRBJ2-1; no firm D call. V was pared by 7 bases and J by 6 bases, with 19 bases between. The CDR3 has 14 amino acids. Germline CDR1 is DFQATT and CDR2 is SNEGSKA (reference sequence). This CDR3 reads CSVPREYLRNEQFF. CDR3 nucleotides: TGCAGTGTCCCGCGTGAATACCTCCGCAATGAGCAGTTCTTC.

V usage is TRBV20-1 and J usage is TRBJ1-4; 7 nucleotides align to TRBD1. Looked up from germline, CDR1 is DFQATT and CDR2 is SNEGSKA (reference sequence). The CDR3 has 14 residues. Trimming removed 3 bases from V and 8 bases from J; junction bases left unmatched: 9. The CDR3 reads CSARSQTGNEKLFF. CDR3 sequence (DNA): TGCAGTGCTAGGAGTCAGACAGGGAACGAAAAACTGTTTTTT.

On this clonotype: A much larger clonotype is one base distant, so this may be a read error. V is TRBV6-1 and J is TRBJ2-2; D gene ambiguous. From germline, CDR1 is MNHNS and CDR2 SASEGT. The CDR3 is made up of 12 amino acids. The CDR3 DNA reads TGTGCCGGCAGTAGGACCGAGGGGGAGCTGTTTTTT. This translates into CAGSRTEGELFF.

This clonotype came up a few times. This chain links TRBV20-1 with TRBJ1-1, with D hard to call. Germline V lookup: CDR1 DFQATT, CDR2 SNEGSKA (reference sequence). The CDR3 runs 14 residues. The germline V and J ends were trimmed by 6 bases and 1 base, with 15 bases remaining between them. This chain's CDR3 is CSAPVGGWNTEAFF. The CDR3 nucleotides read TGCAGTGCCCCCGTAGGTGGGTGGAACACTGAAGCTTTCTTT.

This clonotype was detected ten times or more. J is TRBJ1-3 and V is TRBV19, with D perhaps matching TRBD1 (5 bases). The germline V and J ends were trimmed by 4 bases and 3 bases, with 7 bases remaining between them. The germline V gene has CDR1 LNHDA and CDR2 SQIVND (reference sequence). The CDR3 runs 13 residues. CDR3 in DNA: TGTGCCAGTAGTAGGGGCAGTGGAAACACCATATATTTT. It codes for CASSRGSGNTIYF.

A remark on this clonotype: It may be a read error: a sequence one base away is much more abundant. This chain joins TRBV5-1 and TRBJ2-2, with 7 bases matching TRBD2. Germline loops: CDR1 SGHRS, CDR2 YFSETQ. V gave up 3 bases and J gave up 2 bases; unmatched junction bases: 4. The CDR3 is 15 amino acids. CDR3 sequence (DNA): TGCGCCAGCAGCTCGGGCGGGGGAAACACCGGGGAGCTGTTTTTT. It codes for CASSSGGGNTGELFF.

This sequence joins TRBV7-9 and TRBJ1-5; D is unresolved. Germline V gene sequence: CDR1 SEHNR, CDR2 FQNEAQ (reference sequence). V gave up 2 bases and J gave up 5 bases, with 7 bases separating them. This CDR3 is 13 amino acids long. DNA of the CDR3: TGTGCCAGCAGCTTATCCACAGATCAGCCCCAGCATTTT. This encodes CASSLSTDQPQHF.

The chain joins TRBV7-3 to TRBJ2-2, with D hard to call. V was pared by 5 bases and J by 7 bases, with 11 bases between. The length of the CDR3 is 13 residues. CDR1 and CDR2 from the germline V gene are SGHTA and FQGTGA. For the CDR3, the DNA is TGTGCCAGCAGCAAGGTGTGGAACGGGGAGCTGTTTTTT. Protein sequence: CASSKVWNGELFF.

The chain has TRBV7-3 and TRBJ2-1; possibly TRBD2 for D (7 bases). Trimming took off 5 bases at V and 6 bases at J, with 17 bases between the two ends. Per germline, CDR1 SGHTA and CDR2 FQGTGA. The CDR3 is 15 amino acids. CDR3 in amino acids: CASSQRGGSGNEQFF. For the CDR3, the DNA is TGTGCCAGCAGCCAAAGGGGGGGCTCGGGCAATGAGCAGTTCTTC.

V and J are TRBV2 and TRBJ1-1; D unclear. Germline loops: CDR1 SNHLY, CDR2 FYNNEI. V was trimmed by 6 bases and J by 1 base, leaving 9 bases between them. The CDR3 has 13 residues. This chain's CDR3 is CASSKAENTEAFF. DNA of the CDR3: TGTGCCAGCAGCAAGGCAGAGAACACTGAAGCTTTCTTT.

This clonotype came up once. The rearrangement links TRBV24-1 to TRBJ2-1, with unresolved D. The CDR3 runs 14 residues. The germline gives CDR1 KGHDR, CDR2 SFDVKD. V shed 2 bases and J shed 0 bases, with 4 bases lying between them. In DNA form, the CDR3 reads TGTGCCACCAGTGATTCTACCTCCTACAATGAGCAGTTCTTC. Translating gives CATSDSTSYNEQFF.

Notes on this clonotype: One junction end disagrees with the germline gene, perhaps due to a read error. The chain has TRBV10-3 and TRBJ1-2; D perhaps matches TRBD1 (6 bases). CDR1 and CDR2 from the germline V gene are ENHRY and SYGVKD. This CDR3 comprises 15 residues. CDR3 bases: TGTGCCAGCAGTTTCCTCCCCCGGACAGCCCATGGCTACACCTTC. Amino acids: CASSFLPRTAHGYTF.

Only a few counts were recorded for this clonotype. J is TRBJ2-3 and V is TRBV2, with 10 bases matching TRBD2. CDR1 SNHLY and CDR2 FYNNEI come from the germline V gene. J was trimmed by 1 base and V by 5 bases; bases with no gene match: 3. CDR3 length: 15 amino acids. Here the CDR3 reads CASSSLAGGTDTQYF. The CDR3 coding sequence is TGTGCCAGCAGTTCTCTAGCGGGGGGCACAGATACGCAGTATTTT.

This clonotype was recorded at least ten times. The chain employs TRBV7-2 and TRBJ1-1, with D unclear. The V gene lost 6 bases and the J gene lost 2 bases, with 10 bases spanning the gap. This CDR3 is 13 amino acids long. Germline-derived CDR1 and CDR2 are SGHTA and FQGNSA. CDR3 loop: CASRKAANTEAFF. Here the CDR3 DNA reads TGTGCCAGCAGGAAGGCAGCAAACACTGAAGCTTTCTTT.

This clonotype was seen many times. The gene calls are TRBV6-1 and TRBJ1-2; 8 bases are a match to TRBD1. This CDR3 has 15 amino acids. Germline V gene sequence: CDR1 MNHNS, CDR2 SASEGT. The junction had 10 bases not matched to a gene; V was cut back by 6 bases and J by 4 bases. Here the CDR3 DNA reads TGTGCCAGCAGAAGAGGAGGGGGGACAGGCTATGGCTACACCTTC. Its translation is CASRRGGGTGYGYTF.

In this sample, this clonotype turned up many times. The chain recombines TRBV20-1 with TRBJ2-5, with TRBD2 as a possible D gene (6 bases). V lost 6 bases and J 2 bases, leaving 19 bases between the germline ends. CDR1 is DFQATT, CDR2 SNEGSKA, per germline (reference sequence). This CDR3 has 15 amino acids. CDR3 in amino acids: CSAPKAGRVQETQYF. The CDR3 DNA reads TGCAGTGCCCCGAAAGCGGGCCGGGTTCAAGAGACCCAGTACTTC.

Ten or more counts support this clonotype. The J gene is TRBJ2-1, the V gene TRBV7-3; 12 bases are a match to TRBD2. The ends lost 4 bases at V and 2 bases at J; junction bases unmatched: 0. Germline CDR1 is SGHTA and CDR2 is FQGTGA. The CDR3 sequence is 15 residues long. The CDR3 DNA sequence: TGTGCCAGCAGCTCTAGCGGGAGGGCCTACAATGAGCAGTTCTTC. It encodes CASSSSGRAYNEQFF. Combining the CDR3 with reference TRBV7-3 and TRBJ2-1 gives the whole variable domain GAGVSQTPSNKVTEKGKYVELRCDPISGHTALYWYRQSLGQGPEFLIYFQGTGAADDSGLPNDRFFAVRPEGSVSTLKIQRTERGDSAVYLCASSSSGRAYNEQFFGPGTRLTVL.

This chain links TRBV2 with TRBJ2-1, with D unclear. CDR1 is SNHLY and CDR2 is FYNNEI in the germline V gene. Trimming cost V 4 bases and J 3 bases, with 7 bases left between them. The CDR3 covers 13 residues. The CDR3 DNA reads as TGTGCCAGCAGTGGGATAATCTACAATGAGCAGTTCTTC. This codes for CASSGIIYNEQFF. The whole variable domain, remainder taken from reference TRBV2 and TRBJ2-1, is EPEVTQTPSHQVTQMGQEVILRCVPISNHLYFYWYRQILGQKVEFLVSFYNNEISEKSEIFDDQFSVERPDGSNFTLKIRSTKLEDSAMYFCASSGIIYNEQFFGPGTRLTVL.

This rearrangement joins TRBV19 to TRBJ1-6; D not certain. V was pared by 0 bases and J by 7 bases, with 10 bases between. Per germline, CDR1 LNHDA and CDR2 SQIVND (reference sequence). This CDR3 spans 15 amino acids. CDR3 in amino acids: CASSIDGVGNSPLHF. As DNA, the CDR3 is TGTGCCAGTAGTATAGACGGGGTTGGAAATTCACCCCTCCACTTT.

With respect to this clonotype: The final CDR3 position lacks the conserved phenylalanine or tryptophan, pointing to a likely read error. The chain recombines TRBV3-1 with TRBJ2-7; TRBD2 matches 8 bases. CDR1 LGHDT and CDR2 YNNKEL come from the germline V gene (reference sequence). CDR3 length: 14 amino acids. The CDR3, as DNA: TGTTCCAGCAGCCATAGGACTAGCAGCTACGAGCAGTACCTC. It encodes CSSSHRTSSYEQYL.

V gene TRBV20-1 combines with J gene TRBJ2-5, with D perhaps TRBD1 or TRBD2 (6 bases each). Trimming cost V 5 bases and J 4 bases, with 17 bases left between them. The CDR3 totals 14 residues. Germline CDR1 and CDR2: DFQATT and SNEGSKA (reference sequence). CDR3 nucleotides: TGCAGTGCTGAAGTTCGGGGGCGGATAGAGACCCAGTACTTC. This translates into CSAEVRGRIETQYF.